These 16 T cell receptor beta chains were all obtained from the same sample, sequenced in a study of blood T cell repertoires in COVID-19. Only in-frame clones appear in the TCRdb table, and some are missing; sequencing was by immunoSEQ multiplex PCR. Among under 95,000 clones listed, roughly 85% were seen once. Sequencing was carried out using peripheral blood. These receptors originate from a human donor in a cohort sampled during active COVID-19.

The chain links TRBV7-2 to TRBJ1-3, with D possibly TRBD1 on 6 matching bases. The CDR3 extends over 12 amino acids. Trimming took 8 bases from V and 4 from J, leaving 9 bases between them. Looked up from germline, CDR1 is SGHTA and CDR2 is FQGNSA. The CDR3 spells CASGDRGNTIYF. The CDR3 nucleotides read TGTGCCAGCGGTGACAGGGGAAACACCATATATTTT.

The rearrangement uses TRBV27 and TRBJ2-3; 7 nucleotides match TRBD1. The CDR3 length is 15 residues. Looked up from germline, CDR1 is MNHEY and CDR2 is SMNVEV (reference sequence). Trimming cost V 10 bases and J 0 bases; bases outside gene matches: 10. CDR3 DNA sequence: TGTGCCACCAGACGACAGGGAAGGAGCACAGATACGCAGTATTTT. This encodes CATRRQGRSTDTQYF.

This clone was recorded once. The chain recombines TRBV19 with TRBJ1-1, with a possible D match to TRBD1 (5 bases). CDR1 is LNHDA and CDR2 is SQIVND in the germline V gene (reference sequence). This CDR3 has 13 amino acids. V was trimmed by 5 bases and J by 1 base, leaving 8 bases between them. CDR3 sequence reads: CASSWDWNTEAFF. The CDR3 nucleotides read TGTGCCAGTAGTTGGGACTGGAACACTGAAGCTTTCTTT.

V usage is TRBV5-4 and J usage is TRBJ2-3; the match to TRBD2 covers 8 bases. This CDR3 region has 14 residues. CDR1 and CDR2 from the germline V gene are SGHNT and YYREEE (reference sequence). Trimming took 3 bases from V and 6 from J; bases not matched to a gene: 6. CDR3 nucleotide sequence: TGTGCCAGCAGCTCGACTAGCGATCCCGATACGCAGTATTTT. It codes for CASSSTSDPDTQYF.

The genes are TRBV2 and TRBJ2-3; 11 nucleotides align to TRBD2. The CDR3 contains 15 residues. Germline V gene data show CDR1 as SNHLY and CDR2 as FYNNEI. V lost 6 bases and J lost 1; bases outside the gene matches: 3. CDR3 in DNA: TGTGCCAGCAGCCCGACTAGCGGGGGCACAGATACGCAGTATTTT. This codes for CASSPTSGGTDTQYF.

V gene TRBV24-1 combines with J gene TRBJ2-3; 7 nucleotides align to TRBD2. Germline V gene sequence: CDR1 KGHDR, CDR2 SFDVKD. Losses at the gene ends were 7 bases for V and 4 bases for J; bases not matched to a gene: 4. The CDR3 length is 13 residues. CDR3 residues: CATSRAGSDTQYF. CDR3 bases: TGTGCCACCAGCCGAGCGGGATCAGATACGCAGTATTTT.

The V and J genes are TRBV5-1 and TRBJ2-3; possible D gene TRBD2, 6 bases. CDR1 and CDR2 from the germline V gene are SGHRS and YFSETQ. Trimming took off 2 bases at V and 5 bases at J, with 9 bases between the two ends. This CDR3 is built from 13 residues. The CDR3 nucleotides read TGCGCCAGCAGCTTTTCGGGGGAAGATACGCAGTATTTT. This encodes CASSFSGEDTQYF.

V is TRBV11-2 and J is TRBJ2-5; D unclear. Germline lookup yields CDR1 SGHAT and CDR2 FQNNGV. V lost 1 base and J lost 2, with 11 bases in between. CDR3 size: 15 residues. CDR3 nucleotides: TGTGCCAGCAGCTTAGGGTCTAGACCACAAGAGACCCAGTACTTC. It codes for CASSLGSRPQETQYF. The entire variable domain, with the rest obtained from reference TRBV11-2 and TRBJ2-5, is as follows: EAGVAQSPRYKIIEKRQSVAFWCNPISGHATLYWYQQILGQGPKLLIQFQNNGVVDDSQLPKDRFSAERLKGVDSTLKIQPAKLEDSAVYLCASSLGSRPQETQYFGPGTRLLVL.

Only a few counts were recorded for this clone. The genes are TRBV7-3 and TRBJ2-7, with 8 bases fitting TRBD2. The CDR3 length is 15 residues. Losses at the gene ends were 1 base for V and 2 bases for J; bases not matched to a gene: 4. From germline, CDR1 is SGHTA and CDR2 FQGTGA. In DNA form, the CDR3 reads TGTGCCAGCAGCTTAATGGCGGGAGGAACCTACGAGCAGTACTTC. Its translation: CASSLMAGGTYEQYF.

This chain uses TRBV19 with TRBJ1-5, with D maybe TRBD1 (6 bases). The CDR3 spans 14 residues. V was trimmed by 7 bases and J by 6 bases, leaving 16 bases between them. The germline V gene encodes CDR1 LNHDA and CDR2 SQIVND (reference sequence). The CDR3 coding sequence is TGTGCCAGTAAAACCATGCAGGGGATTCAGCCCCAGCATTTT. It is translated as CASKTMQGIQPQHF.

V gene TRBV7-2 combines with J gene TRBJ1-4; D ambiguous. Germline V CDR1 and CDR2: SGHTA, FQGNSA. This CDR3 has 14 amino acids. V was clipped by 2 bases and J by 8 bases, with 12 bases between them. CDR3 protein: CASSLLTIGEKLFF. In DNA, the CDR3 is TGTGCCAGCAGCTTATTGACCATCGGGGAAAAACTGTTTTTT. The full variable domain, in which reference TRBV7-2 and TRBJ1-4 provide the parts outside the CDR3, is GAGVSQSPSNKVTEKGKDVELRCDPISGHTALYWYRQSLGQGLEFLIYFQGNSAPDKSGLPSDRFSAERTGGSVSTLTIQRTQQEDSAVYLCASSLLTIGEKLFFGSGTQLSVL.

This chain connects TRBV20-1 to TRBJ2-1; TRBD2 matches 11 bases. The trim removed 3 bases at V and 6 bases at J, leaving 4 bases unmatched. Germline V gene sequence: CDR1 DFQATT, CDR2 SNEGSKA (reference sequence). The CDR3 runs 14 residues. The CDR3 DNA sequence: TGCAGTGCTAGTAGCCTAGCGGGAGGCAATGAGCAGTTCTTC. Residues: CSASSLAGGNEQFF.

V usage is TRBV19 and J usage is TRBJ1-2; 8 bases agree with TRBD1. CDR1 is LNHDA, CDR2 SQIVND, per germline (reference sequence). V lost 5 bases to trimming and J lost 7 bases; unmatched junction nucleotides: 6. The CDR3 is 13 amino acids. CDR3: CASSLQGAAGYTF. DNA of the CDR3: TGTGCCAGTAGTCTCCAGGGGGCAGCTGGCTACACCTTC.

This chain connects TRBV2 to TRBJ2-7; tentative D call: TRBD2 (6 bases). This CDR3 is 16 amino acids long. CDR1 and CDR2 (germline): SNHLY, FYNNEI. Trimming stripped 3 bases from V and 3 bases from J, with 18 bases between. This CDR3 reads CASSDAGSNTGYEQYF. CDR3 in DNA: TGTGCCAGCAGTGACGCGGGGAGCAATACGGGCTACGAGCAGTACTTC.

This CDR3 is CASSARQDSSGNTIYF. In nucleotides, the CDR3 is TGTGCCAGCAGCGCCCGACAGGATAGCTCTGGAAACACCATATATTTT. V gene TRBV7-9 combines with J gene TRBJ1-3; possible D gene TRBD1, 6 bases. Trimming took 5 bases from V and 0 from J, leaving 14 bases between them. The length of the CDR3 is 16 residues. Germline CDR1 reads SEHNR; CDR2 reads FQNEAQ (reference sequence).

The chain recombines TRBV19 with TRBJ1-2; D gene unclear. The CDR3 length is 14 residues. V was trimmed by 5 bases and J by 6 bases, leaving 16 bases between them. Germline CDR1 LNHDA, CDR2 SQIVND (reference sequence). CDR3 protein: CASSSVEGWNGYTF. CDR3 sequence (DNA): TGTGCCAGTAGTTCCGTTGAGGGTTGGAATGGCTACACCTTC.